These 7 T cell receptor beta chains share one sample of origin, sequenced in a study of neurological immune-mediated disorders. Each CDR3 protein gets one entry after TCRdb re-called the 5' RACE reads with MiXCR. The sample has about 65,000 distinct CDR3 sequences; around 4% are singletons. The sample was PBMCs. The receptors originated from a man over 45 with multiple sclerosis.

This clonotype was seen many times. The chain joins TRBV5-1 to TRBJ1-5, with a possible D match to TRBD1 (6 bases). This CDR3 has 15 amino acids. The germline gives CDR1 SGHRS, CDR2 YFSETQ. Trimming took 4 bases from V and 6 from J, leaving 17 bases between them. The CDR3 DNA sequence: TGCGCCAGCAGCATCACCGGACAGAGCGGTCAGCCCCAGCATTTT. Residues: CASSITGQSGQPQHF.

The table lists this clonotype with many counts. The genes are TRBV5-5 and TRBJ2-1; D is unresolved. The CDR3 is 13 residues long. Trimming took off 2 bases at V and 12 bases at J, with 15 bases between the two ends. Per the germline V gene, CDR1 is SGHKS and CDR2 is YYEKEE (reference sequence). CDR3 sequence (DNA): TGTGCCAGCAGCTTTAGACTGGCCGATTCGCAGTTCTTC. Residues: CASSFRLADSQFF.

This clonotype was observed at least ten times. It is likely a read error, because the conserved phenylalanine at the end of the CDR3 is missing. J is TRBJ2-1 and V is TRBV6-6; perhaps D is TRBD1 or TRBD2 (5 bases each). Germline loops: CDR1 MNHNY, CDR2 SVGAGI (reference sequence). This CDR3 is 13 amino acids long. The V end was cut by 4 bases, the J end by 6 bases, with 10 bases between. The CDR3 is CASSLRDANEQFN. The CDR3 nucleotides are TGTGCCAGCAGTTTGAGGGACGCCAATGAGCAGTTCAAC.

This clonotype was observed many times. The chain uses TRBV7-6 and TRBJ2-6, with D unresolved. CDR1 SGHVS and CDR2 FNYEAQ come from the germline V gene. CDR3 length equals 15 residues. The ends were cut back, 3 bases at V and 1 base at J, with 7 bases in the middle. The CDR3 spells CASSFGGSGANVLTF. The CDR3 region has the DNA TGTGCCAGCAGCTTCGGTGGTTCTGGGGCCAACGTCCTGACTTTC.

This clonotype was seen ten or more times. V usage is TRBV5-1 and J usage is TRBJ2-2; possibly TRBD2 for D (5 bases). The germline V and J ends were trimmed by 7 bases and 6 bases, with 16 bases remaining between them. The CDR3 has 14 amino acids. Germline values: CDR1 SGHRS, CDR2 YFSETQ. The DNA of the CDR3 is TGCGCCAGCTGGACGGGGAGTCGGTCCGGGGAGCTGTTTTTT. This encodes CASWTGSRSGELFF.

This clonotype was detected a few times. This chain connects TRBV6-1 to TRBJ2-1; TRBD2 aligns across 11 bases. This CDR3 contains 17 residues. Germline loops: CDR1 MNHNS, CDR2 SASEGT. J lost 8 bases, V lost 7 bases, and 16 bases had no gene match. CDR3 DNA: TGTGCCAGCAAATGGATTCCGGTAGCGGGGGGGCGGGATGAGCAGTTCTTC. This codes for CASKWIPVAGGRDEQFF.

This clonotype was picked up many times. The chain combines TRBV4-2 with TRBJ1-5; the D is unclear. CDR1 is LGHNA, CDR2 YNFKEQ, per germline. The CDR3 contains 13 residues. V was shortened by 2 bases and J by 4 bases, with 6 bases between the two germline ends. CDR3 sequence: CASSQNKNQPQHF. The CDR3 DNA reads TGTGCCAGCAGCCAAAACAAAAATCAGCCCCAGCATTTT.